The 29 T cell receptor beta chains below were found in one sample sequenced in a study of beta chain features in type 1 diabetes. Every bit of the isolated RNA underwent reverse transcription, so sequencing read expressed TCRB transcripts. Profiled with immunoSEQ multiplex PCR; TCRdb holds only in-frame clones, not every one. The sample holds a few hundred thousand clones, 25% to 30% seen once. Source material: central memory CD4+ T cells from blood. Receptors were obtained from a man under 40 in good health.

This clone was detected a few times. The sample has other DNA sequences that encode this CDR3 too. This chain links TRBV15 with TRBJ2-7; TRBD2 might be the D (5 bases). Germline CDR1 is LNHNV and CDR2 is YYDKDF (reference sequence). Trimming left V 3 bases short and J 3 bases short, with 9 bases between. CDR3 length equals 13 residues. The CDR3: CATSRDSGYEQYF. CDR3 in DNA: TGTGCCACCAGCAGGGACTCGGGCTACGAGCAGTACTTC.

Regarding this clone: The same CDR3 is also encoded by other DNA sequences in this sample. This chain uses TRBV6-1 with TRBJ2-3, with unresolved D. Germline lookup yields CDR1 MNHNS and CDR2 SASEGT. The V end lost 1 base, the J end lost 6 bases, and 8 bases lay between the germline ends. This CDR3 contains 13 residues. This CDR3 reads CASSEGTGDTQYF. Written as DNA, the CDR3 is TGTGCCAGCAGTGAAGGGACCGGGGATACGCAGTATTTT.

The table lists this clone with a few counts. The chain combines TRBV6-5 with TRBJ2-5; TRBD1 might be the D (6 bases). The CDR3 has 12 amino acids. With 5 bases removed from V and 4 bases from J, the gap between germline ends came to 8 bases. CDR1 is MNHEY, CDR2 SVGAGI, per germline. The chain's CDR3 is CASSTGRETQYF. Here the CDR3 DNA reads TGTGCCAGCAGTACAGGGAGAGAGACCCAGTACTTC.

In its sample, this clone was seen a few times. The chain is built from TRBV29-1 and TRBJ2-7; tentatively, D is TRBD1 (6 bases). Trimming shortened V by 7 bases and J by 3 bases, and 13 bases separated the two germline ends. CDR1 is SQVTM, CDR2 ANQGSEA, per germline. CDR3 size: 12 residues. The CDR3 protein is CSGATGNYEQYF. CDR3 coding DNA: TGCAGCGGTGCAACAGGGAACTACGAGCAGTACTTC.

This clone came up a few times. The chain is built from TRBV11-2 and TRBJ2-7; possibly TRBD1 for D (6 bases). The V gene lost 5 bases and the J gene lost 0 bases, with 17 bases spanning the gap. The CDR3 is 16 residues long. The germline V gene has CDR1 SGHAT and CDR2 FQNNGV. CDR3 in DNA: TGTGCCAGCAGCACGGCACCAGGGGTGAGCTCCTACGAGCAGTACTTC. This gives the protein CASSTAPGVSSYEQYF.

This chain's CDR3 is CASSISGIGDTQYF. The CDR3 region has the DNA TGTGCCAGCAGCATTAGCGGGATTGGAGATACGCAGTATTTT. The V and J genes are TRBV7-9 and TRBJ2-3, with 8 bases matching TRBD2. The V and J ends lost 5 bases and 5 bases, in that order; junction bases with no gene match: 6. Germline values: CDR1 SEHNR, CDR2 FQNEAQ (reference sequence). The CDR3 has 14 residues.

This clone was counted a few times. The V call is TRBV7-2, the J call TRBJ2-5; 7 nucleotides agree with TRBD2. Germline CDR1 is SGHTA and CDR2 is FQGNSA. The CDR3 is 15 amino acids. Germline trimming cut 1 base from V and 5 bases from J; bases unmatched to any gene: 7. The chain's CDR3 is CASSLESGVSETQYF. CDR3 nucleotides: TGTGCCAGCAGCTTAGAGAGCGGGGTGTCGGAGACCCAGTACTTC.

There are many counts of this clone. Different DNA sequences within this sample yield the same CDR3. The V gene is TRBV5-6, the J gene TRBJ2-3; tentatively, D is TRBD2 (6 bases). The CDR3 runs 14 residues. Trimming cost V 0 bases and J 3 bases, with 8 bases left between them. The germline CDR1 and CDR2 sequences are SGHDT and YYEEEE. The CDR3 region is CASSLGAGTDTQYF. DNA for the CDR3: TGTGCCAGCAGCTTGGGGGCGGGGACAGATACGCAGTATTTT.

This clone was found a few times. The genes are TRBV5-4 and TRBJ2-1, with unresolved D. V was cut by 1 base and J by 8 bases, with 10 bases left in between. Germline CDR1 SGHNT, CDR2 YYREEE (reference sequence). This CDR3 has 13 amino acids. CDR3: CASSLSMKYEQFF. For the CDR3, the DNA is TGTGCCAGCAGCTTGTCCATGAAGTATGAGCAGTTCTTC.

This clone was recorded a few times. The chain is built from TRBV7-2 and TRBJ2-7; TRBD2 aligns across 8 bases. The junction had 12 bases not matched to a gene; V was cut back by 6 bases and J by 5 bases. The V gene's germline CDR1 is SGHTA and CDR2 FQGNSA. CDR3 size: 15 residues. The CDR3 bases are TGTGCCAGCAGTCGCACTAGCGGCGTTGAGAACGAGCAGTACTTC. This sequence encodes CASSRTSGVENEQYF.

This clone has more than one count but fewer than ten. V gene TRBV4-2 combines with J gene TRBJ2-1; 8 bases fit TRBD2. Looked up from germline, CDR1 is LGHNA and CDR2 is YNFKEQ. The CDR3 consists of 15 residues. V lost 5 bases and J lost 8; bases outside the gene matches: 11. The CDR3 bases are TGTGCCAGCAGCTTGGATGGCGGGGGGACGGATGAGCAGTTCTTC. Translated, it gives CASSLDGGGTDEQFF.

The rearrangement joins TRBV30 to TRBJ2-2; 9 bases match TRBD2. Per germline, CDR1 GTSNPN and CDR2 SVGIG (reference sequence). The CDR3 length is 14 residues. The J segment lost 7 bases and the V segment lost 3 bases, leaving 6 bases of the junction unmatched. The CDR3 sequence: CAWRIAGAGGELFF. CDR3 DNA: TGTGCCTGGAGGATAGCGGGGGCAGGCGGGGAGCTGTTTTTT.

This clone was detected a few times. The chain links TRBV4-3 to TRBJ1-2, with no clear D. This CDR3 comprises 18 residues. Germline V lookup: CDR1 LGHNA, CDR2 YSLEER. Trimming removed 4 bases at V and 4 bases at J, with 25 bases between. CDR3 region: CASSRKADWPSATYGYTF. Here the CDR3 DNA reads TGCGCCAGCAGCCGGAAAGCAGATTGGCCCAGTGCTACCTATGGCTACACCTTC.

CDR3 residues: CASSYGVGGSTEAFF. CDR3 DNA: TGTGCCAGCAGCTACGGCGTGGGAGGGAGCACTGAAGCTTTCTTT. The rearrangement uses TRBV14 and TRBJ1-1; D unresolved. CDR3 length: 15 amino acids. Germline-derived CDR1 and CDR2 are SGHDN and FVKESK. Deletions cut 5 bases from V and 4 bases from J, with 17 bases between.

This clone was counted between two and nine times. This chain links TRBV14 with TRBJ2-1; D may be TRBD1 (6 bases). The V and J ends lost 0 bases and 6 bases respectively, with 6 bases between them. The CDR3 covers 13 residues. From germline, CDR1 is SGHDN and CDR2 FVKESK. CDR3 bases: TGTGCCAGCAGCCAAGACAGGGGCAATGAGCAGTTCTTC. This gives the protein CASSQDRGNEQFF.

V usage is TRBV5-1 and J usage is TRBJ2-5; 7 positions agree with TRBD2. V was clipped by 2 bases and J by 3 bases; unmatched bases: 1. The germline V gene has CDR1 SGHRS and CDR2 YFSETQ. This CDR3 spans 13 amino acids. The CDR3 here is CASSFGGEETQYF. As DNA, the CDR3 is TGCGCCAGCAGCTTTGGGGGGGAAGAGACCCAGTACTTC.

The chain couples TRBV28 to TRBJ2-7; tentative D call: TRBD2 (6 bases). V shed 7 bases and J shed 7 bases, with 11 bases lying between them. This CDR3 region has 11 residues. The V gene's germline CDR1 is MDHEN and CDR2 SYDVKM. The CDR3 spells CASMAAGEQYF. The CDR3 DNA reads as TGTGCCAGCATGGCGGCGGGAGAGCAGTACTTC.

The rearrangement links TRBV2 to TRBJ1-1; perhaps TRBD1 as D (6 bases). The CDR3 has 14 residues. Germline lookup yields CDR1 SNHLY and CDR2 FYNNEI. Trimming left V 7 bases short and J 2 bases short, with 14 bases between. Here the CDR3 reads CASTVAGVNTEAFF. CDR3 sequence (DNA): TGTGCCAGCACCGTAGCAGGGGTTAACACTGAAGCTTTCTTT.

This clone was seen a few times. V is TRBV29-1 and J is TRBJ1-1, with D hard to call. This CDR3 comprises 15 residues. Deletions cut 3 bases from V and 1 base from J, with 15 bases between. Germline V CDR1 and CDR2: SQVTM, ANQGSEA. The CDR3 loop is CSVEIPLGRNTEAFF. CDR3 nucleotide sequence: TGCAGCGTTGAGATCCCGCTCGGGCGGAACACTGAAGCTTTCTTT. Combining the CDR3 with reference TRBV29-1 and TRBJ1-1 gives the whole variable domain SAVISQKPSRDICQRGTSLTIQCQVDSQVTMMFWYRQQPGQSLTLIATANQGSEATYESGFVIDKFPISRPNLTFSTLTVSNMSPEDSSIYLCSVEIPLGRNTEAFFGQGTRLTVV.

The chain couples TRBV30 to TRBJ2-7, with TRBD1 matching over 9 bases. Looked up from germline, CDR1 is GTSNPN and CDR2 is SVGIG (reference sequence). This CDR3 has 11 amino acids. J lost 5 bases, V lost 5 bases, and 1 base had no gene match. CDR3: CAWDRGNEQYF. DNA for the CDR3: TGTGCCTGGGACAGGGGGAACGAGCAGTACTTC.

This clone has just a few counts. The rearrangement links TRBV5-6 to TRBJ2-3; TRBD2 matches 14 bases. CDR1 is SGHDT, CDR2 YYEEEE, per germline. The CDR3 runs to 15 residues. V was pared by 3 bases and J by 8 bases, with 5 bases of the junction left unmatched. The CDR3 nucleotides read TGTGCCAGCAGCTCGACTAGCGGGGGGGTAGCTACGCAGTATTTT. Protein sequence: CASSSTSGGVATQYF.

This clone was counted a few times. CDR3 amino acids: CASSLAGGRPGQYF. DNA for the CDR3: TGTGCCAGCAGCTTGGCGGGGGGTAGGCCGGGGCAGTATTTT. The chain is built from TRBV5-4 and TRBJ2-3; 7 nucleotides align to TRBD2. The V and J ends lost 0 bases and 11 bases, in that order; junction bases with no gene match: 9. CDR3 length equals 14 residues. Germline V gene data show CDR1 as SGHNT and CDR2 as YYREEE (reference sequence).

This clone was seen more than once but under ten times. The gene calls are TRBV7-2 and TRBJ2-2; the match to TRBD2 covers 8 bases. V shed 5 bases, J shed 3 bases, and the junction held 8 bases outside the gene matches. This CDR3 region has 16 residues. Germline CDR1 is SGHTA and CDR2 is FQGNSA. The CDR3 DNA reads as TGTGCCAGCAGCCGCCGCAGCGGGAGTTACACCGGGGAGCTGTTTTTT. Amino acid sequence: CASSRRSGSYTGELFF. Complete variable domain (other parts from reference TRBV7-2 and TRBJ2-2): GAGVSQSPSNKVTEKGKDVELRCDPISGHTALYWYRQSLGQGLEFLIYFQGNSAPDKSGLPSDRFSAERTGGSVSTLTIQRTQQEDSAVYLCASSRRSGSYTGELFFGEGSRLTVL.

Only a few counts were recorded for this clone. The chain joins TRBV5-4 to TRBJ2-3; TRBD2 matches at 8 bases. J gave up 0 bases and V 4 bases, and 10 bases lay outside the gene matches. Germline V gene lookup returns CDR1 SGHNT and CDR2 YYREEE (reference sequence). The length of the CDR3 is 17 residues. The CDR3 reads CASSPRRERGSTDTQYF. The CDR3 region has the DNA TGTGCCAGCAGCCCCCGACGTGAGCGGGGGAGCACAGATACGCAGTATTTT.

This clone was picked up many times. This chain uses TRBV6-5 with TRBJ1-2, with D tentatively TRBD1 (5 bases). This CDR3 region has 14 residues. Germline CDR1 MNHEY, CDR2 SVGAGI. The ends were cut back, 2 bases at V and 5 bases at J, with 12 bases in the middle. The CDR3 here is CASSYRGIGYGYTF. CDR3 nucleotide sequence: TGTGCCAGCAGTTACAGGGGAATCGGGTATGGCTACACCTTC.

The chain carries TRBV25-1 and TRBJ1-2, with D unresolved. The CDR3 runs to 10 residues. The germline V gene encodes CDR1 MGHDK and CDR2 SYGVNS. V lost 6 bases and J lost 2, with 1 base in between. The CDR3 DNA is TGTGCCAGCAGCAACTATGGCTACACCTTC. Residues: CASSNYGYTF.

V gene TRBV27 combines with J gene TRBJ2-7; TRBD2 aligns across 10 bases. Unmatched junction bases numbered 3, after V lost 5 bases and J lost 2 bases. Germline CDR1 MNHEY, CDR2 SMNVEV (reference sequence). The CDR3 totals 14 residues. The CDR3 nucleotides are TGTGCCAGCAGTGGTACTAGCGGGACCTACGAGCAGTACTTC. Residues: CASSGTSGTYEQYF.

This clone was seen a single time. The J gene is TRBJ1-6, the V gene TRBV2; D is possibly TRBD1 (5 bases). The CDR3 runs to 14 residues. Germline V lookup: CDR1 SNHLY, CDR2 FYNNEI. V lost 5 bases, J lost 8 bases, and 13 bases lay in between. DNA for the CDR3: TGTGCCAGCAGTTTTTGGGGGAAGGATTCACCCCTCCACTTT. Its translation is CASSFWGKDSPLHF.

This clone came up many times. The chain links TRBV2 to TRBJ1-2, with 7 bases lining up with TRBD1. The CDR3 totals 12 residues. V lost 6 bases and J lost 6; bases outside the gene matches: 4. CDR1 and CDR2 (germline): SNHLY, FYNNEI. CDR3 amino acids: CASRRDSHGYTF. In DNA, the CDR3 is TGTGCCAGCAGGAGGGACAGCCATGGCTACACCTTC.